A selection of T cell receptor beta chains follows, all from one sample in a study of blood T cell repertoires in COVID-19. TCRdb keeps only in-frame clones here, not all; method: immunoSEQ multiplex PCR. The sample holds 290,000 or so clones, about nine tenths seen once. The sequenced sample was peripheral blood. The receptors shown here come from a man aged 18 to 30 with active or convalescent COVID-19. Each CDR3 is given with its conserved first and last residue.

J gene: TRBJ1-1; V gene: TRBV5-1; CDR3 length: 11; CDR3 protein: CASSRGTEAFF
J gene: TRBJ2-1; V gene: TRBV4-2; CDR3 length: 18; CDR3 protein: CASSQDPRTSGSRNEQFF
J gene: TRBJ2-3; V gene: TRBV3-1/TRBV3-2; CDR3 length: 14; CDR3 protein: CASSLSGNADTQYF
J gene: TRBJ2-3; V gene: TRBV5-1; CDR3 length: 15; CDR3 protein: CASSLEPTLVDTQYF
J gene: TRBJ1-4; V gene: TRBV5-1; CDR3 length: 15; CDR3 protein: CASSLVGEINEKLFF
J gene: TRBJ1-1; V gene: TRBV5-8; CDR3 length: 11; CDR3 protein: CASTTGTEAFF
J gene: TRBJ1-1; V gene: TRBV4-1; CDR3 length: 14; CDR3 protein: CASSQGGGGTEAFF
J gene: TRBJ1-2; V gene: TRBV4-2; CDR3 length: 19; CDR3 protein: CASSQDGEAIRHLEHGYTF
J gene: TRBJ2-3; V gene: TRBV28; CDR3 length: 17; CDR3 protein: CASSLLSGGRRSDTQYF
J gene: TRBJ2-7; V gene: TRBV7-2; CDR3 length: 12; CDR3 protein: CASSLSGFEQYF
J gene: TRBJ1-2; V gene: TRBV28; CDR3 length: 14; CDR3 protein: CASSSPDRNYGYTF